Described below is a single T cell receptor (beta chain) sequence and its context. The antigen is undetermined. The data derive from a study of cytomegalovirus exposure and HLA in healthy donors. Across the whole study: Earlier sequencing of about 179 million T cells yielded around 100 million unique TCR beta sequences. General study results and limits: Later work found most CMV-associated TCR beta chains apparently HLA-restricted.

Healthy donors of bone marrow made up the group. Primers for the PCR totalled 60 Vbeta and 13 Jbeta. Only in-frame clones appear in the TCRdb table, and some are missing; sequencing was by immunoSEQ multiplex PCR. Of about 210,000 clones listed, approximately 79% are singletons. Trimming left V 0 bases short and J 2 bases short, with 14 bases between. This CDR3 has 16 amino acids. CDR1 and CDR2 (germline): SGHRS, YFSETQ. The sample comprised PBMCs. The chain uses TRBV5-1 and TRBJ2-5; a weak D match, TRBD1 (6 bases). The origin of this receptor is a male donor in good health and CMV-seronegative. The CDR3 coding sequence is TGCGCCAGCAGCTTGGTGCGGCAGGGGCCTCAAGAGACCCAGTACTTC. Protein product: CASSLVRQGPQETQYF.